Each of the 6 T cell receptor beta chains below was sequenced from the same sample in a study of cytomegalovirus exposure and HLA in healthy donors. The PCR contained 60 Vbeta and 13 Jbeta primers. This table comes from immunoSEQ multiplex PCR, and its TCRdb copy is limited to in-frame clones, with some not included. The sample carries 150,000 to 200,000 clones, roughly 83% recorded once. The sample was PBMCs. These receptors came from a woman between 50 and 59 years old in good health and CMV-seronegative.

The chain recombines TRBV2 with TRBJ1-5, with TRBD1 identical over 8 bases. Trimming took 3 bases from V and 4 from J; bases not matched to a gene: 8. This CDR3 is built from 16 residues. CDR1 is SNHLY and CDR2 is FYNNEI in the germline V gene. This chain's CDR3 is CASSDLGRGLNQPQHF. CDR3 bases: TGTGCCAGCAGTGATCTTGGCAGGGGGCTAAATCAGCCCCAGCATTTT.

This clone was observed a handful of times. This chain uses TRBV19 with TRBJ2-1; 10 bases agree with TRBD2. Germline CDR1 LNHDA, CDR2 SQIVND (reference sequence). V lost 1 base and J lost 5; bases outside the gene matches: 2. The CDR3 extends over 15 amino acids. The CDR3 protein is CASSIVSGGNNEQFF. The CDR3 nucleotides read TGTGCCAGTAGTATAGTTAGCGGGGGGAACAATGAGCAGTTCTTC.

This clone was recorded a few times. CDR3 amino acids: CASSSTGGVGANVLTF. CDR3 nucleotide sequence: TGTGCCAGCAGCTCCACAGGGGGCGTTGGGGCCAACGTCCTGACTTTC. The rearrangement joins TRBV7-9 to TRBJ2-6, with 9 bases aligning to TRBD1. In germline, CDR1 is SEHNR, CDR2 FQNEAQ (reference sequence). The trim removed 4 bases at V and 3 bases at J, leaving 4 bases unmatched. The length of the CDR3 is 16 residues.

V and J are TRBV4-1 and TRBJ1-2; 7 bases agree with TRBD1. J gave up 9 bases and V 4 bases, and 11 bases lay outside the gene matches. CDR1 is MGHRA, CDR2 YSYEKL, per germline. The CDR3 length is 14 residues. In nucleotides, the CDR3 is TGCGCCAGCAGCCCGGGACAGAGAATGTTCAGCTACACCTTC. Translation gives CASSPGQRMFSYTF.

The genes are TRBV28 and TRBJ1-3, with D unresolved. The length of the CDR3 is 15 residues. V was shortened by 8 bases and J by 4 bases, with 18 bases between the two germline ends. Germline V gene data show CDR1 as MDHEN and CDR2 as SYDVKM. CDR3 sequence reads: CASGQDAGSGNTIYF. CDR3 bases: TGTGCCAGCGGTCAAGACGCGGGGAGCGGAAACACCATATATTTT.

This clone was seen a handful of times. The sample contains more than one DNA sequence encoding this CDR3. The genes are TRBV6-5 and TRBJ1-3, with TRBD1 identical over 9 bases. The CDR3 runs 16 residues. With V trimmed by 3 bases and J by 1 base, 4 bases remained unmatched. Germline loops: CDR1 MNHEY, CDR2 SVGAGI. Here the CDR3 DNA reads TGTGCCAGCAGTTATTCCGGGACAGGGTCTGGAAACACCATATATTTT. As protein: CASSYSGTGSGNTIYF.